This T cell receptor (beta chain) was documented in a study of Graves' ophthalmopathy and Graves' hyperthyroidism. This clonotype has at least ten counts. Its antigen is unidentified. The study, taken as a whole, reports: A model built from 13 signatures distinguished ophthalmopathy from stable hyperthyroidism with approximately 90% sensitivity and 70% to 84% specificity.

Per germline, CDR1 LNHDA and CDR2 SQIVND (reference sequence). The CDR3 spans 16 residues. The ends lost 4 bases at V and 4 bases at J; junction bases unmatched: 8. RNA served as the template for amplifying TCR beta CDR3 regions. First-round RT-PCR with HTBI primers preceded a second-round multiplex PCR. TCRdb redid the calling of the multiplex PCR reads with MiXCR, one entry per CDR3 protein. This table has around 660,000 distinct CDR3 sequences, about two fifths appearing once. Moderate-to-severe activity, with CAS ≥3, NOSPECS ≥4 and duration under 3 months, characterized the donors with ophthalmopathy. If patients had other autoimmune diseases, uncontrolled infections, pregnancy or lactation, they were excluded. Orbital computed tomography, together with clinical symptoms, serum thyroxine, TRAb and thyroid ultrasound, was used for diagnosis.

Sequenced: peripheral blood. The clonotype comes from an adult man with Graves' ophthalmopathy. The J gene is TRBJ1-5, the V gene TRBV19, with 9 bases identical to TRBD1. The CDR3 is CASSNTGQGWNQPQHF. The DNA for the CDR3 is TGTGCCAGTAGTAACACGGGACAGGGATGGAATCAGCCCCAGCATTTT.